Each of the 4 T cell receptor beta chains below was sequenced from the same sample in a study of CD8 T cells in Susac syndrome. Random hexamers primed reverse transcription of roughly 0.5 to 1 ug RNA. TCRdb processed the immunoSEQ multiplex PCR reads anew with MiXCR; each CDR3 protein has one entry. Of some 110,000 distinct CDR3 sequences detected, around 94% appear once; the ten largest clones hold about 0.29%. Sample: CD8+ T cells from PBMCs. These receptors all stem from a human donor with Susac syndrome.

This clonotype was seen once. The chain employs TRBV9 and TRBJ2-5; TRBD2 matches 10 bases. This CDR3 comprises 16 residues. The germline gives CDR1 SGDLS, CDR2 YYNGEE. V was pared by 4 bases and J by 0 bases, with 6 bases of the junction left unmatched. CDR3 DNA sequence: TGTGCCAGCAGCTTCACACTAGCGGGGTACCAAGAGACCCAGTACTTC. Its translation is CASSFTLAGYQETQYF.

The gene calls are TRBV6-2 or TRBV6-3 and TRBJ2-3; D uncertain. The CDR3 runs to 15 residues. Germline assignment: CDR1 MNHEY and CDR2 SVGEGT. Trimming removed 0 bases at V and 2 bases at J, with 9 bases between. The CDR3 bases are TGTGCCAGCAGTTACTCGGAAAGGTACACAGATACGCAGTATTTT. Protein: CASSYSERYTDTQYF.

The V and J genes are TRBV5-4 and TRBJ2-7, with D possibly matching TRBD2 (6 bases). The CDR3 is 13 residues long. Germline lookup yields CDR1 SGHNT and CDR2 YYREEE (reference sequence). Trimming pared 2 bases from V and 7 bases from J, leaving 13 bases between. The CDR3 sequence is CASSFTGAGEQYF. The CDR3 DNA follows: TGTGCCAGCAGCTTTACCGGCGCGGGGGAGCAGTACTTC.

The CDR3: CASSQARTGRDQETQYF. In DNA form, the CDR3 reads TGTGCCAGCAGCCAAGCCCGGACAGGGAGGGACCAAGAGACCCAGTACTTC. The V and J genes are TRBV4-2 and TRBJ2-5; D perhaps matches TRBD1 (8 bases). Trimming took 1 base from V and 0 from J, leaving 15 bases between them. CDR1 and CDR2 (germline): LGHNA, YNFKEQ. The CDR3 totals 17 residues.